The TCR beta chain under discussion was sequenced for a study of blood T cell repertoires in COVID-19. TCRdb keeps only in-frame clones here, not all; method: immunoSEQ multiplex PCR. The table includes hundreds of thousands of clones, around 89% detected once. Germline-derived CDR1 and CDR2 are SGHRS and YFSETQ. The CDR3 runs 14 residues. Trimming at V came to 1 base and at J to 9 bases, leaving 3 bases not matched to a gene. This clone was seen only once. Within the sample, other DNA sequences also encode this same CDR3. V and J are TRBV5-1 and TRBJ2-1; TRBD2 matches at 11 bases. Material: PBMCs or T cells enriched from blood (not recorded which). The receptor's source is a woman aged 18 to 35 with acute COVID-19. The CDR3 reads CASSLTSGSVEQFF. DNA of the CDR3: TGCGCCAGCAGCTTGACTAGCGGGAGCGTTGAGCAGTTCTTC.